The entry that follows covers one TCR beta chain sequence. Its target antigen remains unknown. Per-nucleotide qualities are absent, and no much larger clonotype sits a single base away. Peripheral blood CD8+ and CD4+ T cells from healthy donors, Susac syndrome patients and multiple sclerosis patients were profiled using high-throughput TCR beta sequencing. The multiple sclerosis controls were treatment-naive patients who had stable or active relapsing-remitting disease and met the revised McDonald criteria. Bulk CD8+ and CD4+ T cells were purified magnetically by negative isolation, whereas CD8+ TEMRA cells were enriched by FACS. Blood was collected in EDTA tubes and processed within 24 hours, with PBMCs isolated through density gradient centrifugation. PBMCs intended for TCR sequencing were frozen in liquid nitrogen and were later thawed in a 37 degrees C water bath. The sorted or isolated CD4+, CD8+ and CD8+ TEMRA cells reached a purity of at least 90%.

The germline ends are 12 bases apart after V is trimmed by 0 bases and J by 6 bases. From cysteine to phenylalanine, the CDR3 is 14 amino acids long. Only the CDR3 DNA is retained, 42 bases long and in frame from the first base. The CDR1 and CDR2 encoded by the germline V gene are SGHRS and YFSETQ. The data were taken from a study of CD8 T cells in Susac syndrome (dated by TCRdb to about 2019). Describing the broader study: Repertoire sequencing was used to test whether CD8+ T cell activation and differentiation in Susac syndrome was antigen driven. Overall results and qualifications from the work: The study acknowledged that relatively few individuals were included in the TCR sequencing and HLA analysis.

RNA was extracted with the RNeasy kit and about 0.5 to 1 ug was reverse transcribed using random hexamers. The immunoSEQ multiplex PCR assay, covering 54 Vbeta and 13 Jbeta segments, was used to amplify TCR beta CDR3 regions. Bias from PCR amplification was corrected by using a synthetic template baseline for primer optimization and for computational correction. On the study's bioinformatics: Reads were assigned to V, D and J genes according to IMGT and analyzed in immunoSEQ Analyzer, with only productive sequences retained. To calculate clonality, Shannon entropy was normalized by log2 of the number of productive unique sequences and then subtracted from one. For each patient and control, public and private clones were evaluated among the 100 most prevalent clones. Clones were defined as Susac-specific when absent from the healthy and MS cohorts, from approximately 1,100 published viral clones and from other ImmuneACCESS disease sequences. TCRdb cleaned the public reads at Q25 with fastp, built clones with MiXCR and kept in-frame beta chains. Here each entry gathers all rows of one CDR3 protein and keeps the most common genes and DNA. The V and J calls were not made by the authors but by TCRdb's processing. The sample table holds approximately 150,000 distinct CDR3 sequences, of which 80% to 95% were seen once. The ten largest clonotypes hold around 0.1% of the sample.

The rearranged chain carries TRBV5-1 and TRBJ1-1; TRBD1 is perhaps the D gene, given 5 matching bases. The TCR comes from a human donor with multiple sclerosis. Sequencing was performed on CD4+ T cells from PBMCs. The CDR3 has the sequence CASSLVAQGAEAFF. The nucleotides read TGCGCCAGCAGCTTGGTGGCCCAGGGAGCTGAAGCTTTCTTT.